A single sample gave rise to the 9 T cell receptor beta chains below, sequenced in a study of OX40 agonist ivuxolimab in advanced cancers. Profiling relied on immunoSEQ multiplex PCR, and the TCRdb table lists in-frame clones only, not all of them. The sample has around 80,000 clones, 89% seen once; the top ten hold roughly 0.2%. This specimen consisted of CD4+ or CD8+ T cells sorted from blood, obtained in a trial of the OX40 agonist ivuxolimab. Receptors originate from an adult with an advanced solid tumor such as melanoma, head and neck, liver or kidney cancer.

This clone was seen a single time. This chain connects TRBV27 to TRBJ1-2, with TRBD1 matching 7 bases. Germline trimming cut 3 bases from V and 8 bases from J; bases unmatched to any gene: 9. The CDR3 length is 14 residues. Germline CDR1 is MNHEY and CDR2 is SMNVEV (reference sequence). The CDR3 protein is CASSLGRGLEGYTF. CDR3 sequence (DNA): TGTGCCAGCAGTTTGGGCAGGGGGTTAGAAGGCTACACCTTC.

This chain uses TRBV19 with TRBJ1-2; TRBD1 matches 8 bases. This CDR3 spans 14 amino acids. Germline V gives CDR1 LNHDA, CDR2 SQIVND (reference sequence). Unmatched junction bases numbered 10, after V lost 6 bases and J lost 7 bases. The chain's CDR3 is CASSLTGAGGGYTF. CDR3 nucleotides: TGTGCCAGTAGCCTGACAGGGGCTGGGGGTGGCTACACCTTC.

The rearrangement joins TRBV6-1 to TRBJ1-2; no reliable D call. The CDR3 loop spans 13 amino acids. V lost 0 bases to trimming and J lost 4 bases, with 6 bases between them. Germline CDR1 is MNHNS and CDR2 is SASEGT. The CDR3 here is CASSEASSYGYTF. DNA for the CDR3: TGTGCCAGCAGTGAAGCGAGCTCCTATGGCTACACCTTC.

CDR3 sequence (DNA): TGCGCCAGCAGTCTTACAGGGGGTAGGGAGACCCAGTACTTC. Translating it yields CASSLTGGRETQYF. The chain employs TRBV5-1 and TRBJ2-5; 8 bases are shared with TRBD1. Trimming at V came to 5 bases and at J to 5 bases, leaving 8 bases not matched to a gene. CDR3 length equals 14 residues. CDR1 is SGHRS and CDR2 is YFSETQ in the germline V gene.

V gene TRBV19 combines with J gene TRBJ2-1; possibly TRBD1 or TRBD2 for D (5 bases each). The CDR3 has 15 amino acids. V lost 1 base to trimming and J lost 9 bases, with 16 bases between them. CDR1 and CDR2 from the germline V gene are LNHDA and SQIVND (reference sequence). The CDR3 is CASSIGLARGVEQFF. For the CDR3, the DNA is TGTGCCAGTAGTATAGGCCTAGCTCGAGGGGTTGAGCAGTTCTTC.

The chain recombines TRBV5-4 with TRBJ2-3; D is perhaps TRBD2 (7 bases). V lost 0 bases and J 4 bases, leaving 12 bases between the germline ends. This CDR3 contains 15 residues. CDR1 is SGHNT and CDR2 is YYREEE in the germline V gene (reference sequence). CDR3 nucleotides: TGTGCCAGCAGCTTGGGAGGGGGGGTAGCAGATACGCAGTATTTT. Amino acid sequence: CASSLGGGVADTQYF.

The chain carries TRBV5-1 and TRBJ1-4; possibly TRBD1 for D (6 bases). Germline assignment: CDR1 SGHRS and CDR2 YFSETQ. The V end was cut by 6 bases, the J end by 8 bases, with 20 bases between. The CDR3 covers 15 residues. This CDR3 reads CASKPTGGAREKLFF. The CDR3 DNA reads TGCGCCAGCAAGCCCACTGGGGGGGCACGGGAAAAACTGTTTTTT.

This sequence joins TRBV2 and TRBJ2-3, with TRBD2 identical over 15 bases. CDR3 size: 18 residues. Germline values: CDR1 SNHLY, CDR2 FYNNEI. The J segment lost 2 bases and the V segment lost 5 bases, leaving 8 bases of the junction unmatched. The CDR3 region has the DNA TGTGCCAGCAGTCGGACTAGCGGGGGGGGAGGGTACACAGATACGCAGTATTTT. The encoded protein is CASSRTSGGGGYTDTQYF.

The chain joins TRBV30 to TRBJ1-5; D is undetermined. Trimming cost V 1 base and J 0 bases, with 7 bases left between them. The CDR3 spans 14 residues. CDR1 and CDR2 from the germline V gene are GTSNPN and SVGIG (reference sequence). CDR3 nucleotide sequence: TGTGCCTGGAGTGATACGAGTAGCAATCAGCCCCAGCATTTT. This encodes CAWSDTSSNQPQHF. Together with reference TRBV30 and TRBJ1-5, the CDR3 gives the full variable domain: SQTIHQWPATLVQPVGSPLSLECTVEGTSNPNLYWYRQAAGRGLQLLFYSVGIGQISSEVPQNLSASRPQDRQFILSSKKLLLSDSGFYLCAWSDTSSNQPQHFGDGTRLSIL.